The clone carrying this T cell receptor beta chain was counted ten times or more. These data belong to a study of early T cells in non-severe SARS-CoV-2 infection. The V gene lost 1 base and the J gene lost 4 bases, with 16 bases spanning the gap. The CDR3 consists of 16 residues. Germline CDR1 and CDR2: SGHVS and FNYEAQ. The TCR library protocol attached unique molecular identifiers to the individual cDNA molecules. One entry per CDR3 protein, called by TCRdb with MiXCR from the 5' RACE reads. This table has 70,000 to 85,000 distinct CDR3 sequences, 9% to 13% appearing once. This TCR came from an adult who was a healthcare worker with PCR-confirmed SARS-CoV-2 infection or an uninfected control (not recorded which). The rearrangement joins TRBV7-6 to TRBJ1-2; possible D gene TRBD1, 5 bases. Material for sequencing was whole blood. CDR3 coding DNA: TGTGCCAGCAGCTTAGGGGGGGGAACTCCGCCCTATGGCTACACCTTC. Encoded protein: CASSLGGGTPPYGYTF.